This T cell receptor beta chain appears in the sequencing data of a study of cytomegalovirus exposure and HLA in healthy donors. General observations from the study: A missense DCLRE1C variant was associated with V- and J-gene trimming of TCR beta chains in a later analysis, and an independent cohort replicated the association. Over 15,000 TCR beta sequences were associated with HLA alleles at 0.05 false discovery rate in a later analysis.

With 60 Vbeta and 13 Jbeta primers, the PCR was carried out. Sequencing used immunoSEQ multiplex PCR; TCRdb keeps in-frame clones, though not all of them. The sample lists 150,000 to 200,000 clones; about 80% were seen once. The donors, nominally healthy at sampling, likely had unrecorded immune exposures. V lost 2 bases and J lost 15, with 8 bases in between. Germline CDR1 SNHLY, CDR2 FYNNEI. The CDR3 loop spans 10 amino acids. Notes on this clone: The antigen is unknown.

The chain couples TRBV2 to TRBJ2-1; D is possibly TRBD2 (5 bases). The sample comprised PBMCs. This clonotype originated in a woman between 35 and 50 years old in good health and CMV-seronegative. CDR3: CASSESRAFF. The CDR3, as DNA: TGTGCCAGCAGTGAATCGAGGGCGTTCTTC.